The present TCR beta chain was sequenced within a study of cytomegalovirus exposure and HLA in healthy donors (dated by TCRdb to the late 2010s). Broadly, across the study: In an earlier analysis of 587 of the donors, roughly 300 Gb of sequence data and some 100 million unique TCR beta sequences from about 179 million T cells were reported. Because of strong linkage in the cohort, five DR-DQ haplotypes were treated as single units for association and clustering. An early release covering over 500 HLA-typed donors comprised about 320 gigabases of sequencing data and around 85 million unique TCR sequences. Donor age, sex, ethnicity and CMV serostatus were compiled together with the repertoire data. In a later analysis, previously published TCR beta repertoires from 666 donors were re-analyzed and high-resolution HLA genotyping was added so that TCR occurrence patterns could be studied. Among around 400 genotyped donors of the cohort, an average of about 240,000 unique TCR beta nucleotide sequences were sequenced per donor, around 20% of them non-productive. An earlier analysis of several hundred of the donors used high-throughput TCR beta sequencing to judge whether each TCR beta V gene segment behaved as functional or pseudogenic. Along with the approximately 700-subject first cohort, a separate validation cohort of around 110 different subjects was used. HLA typing included class I and class II loci at four-digit resolution. In a later genetic analysis, genome-wide SNP genotypes for about three fifths of the 666 donors were used, and that subset was treated as a discovery cohort. The T cell repertoires of some 670 subjects were profiled by immunosequencing and related to cytomegalovirus serostatus. Of the 300 to 400 genotyped donors, 81% fell in the genetic ancestry cluster associated with self-reported Caucasian donors. The study was designed to test whether signatures of past pathogen exposure could be identified by cataloging public T cell receptors. To predict cytomegalovirus infection status, the study combined high-throughput TCR immunosequencing, statistical association of individual TCRs with disease status, and machine learning. The number of typed donors differed by locus: about 620-640 for A, B, C, DRB1 and DQB1; 500 to 550 for DQA1; approximately 610 for DPA1; and around 470 for DPB1. Rather than using new phenotypic data, the later analysis identified candidate immune exposures from TCR beta sequences and from how often those sequences occurred across donors. Every discovery cohort repertoire had been produced on one sequencing platform. General findings and caveats noted by the study authors: Most CMV-associated TCR beta chains appeared to be HLA-restricted in a later analysis, and the HLA associations seemed to be driven largely by CMV exposure. Some IMGT-functional V segments, including TRBV6-2 and TRBV6-3, could not be distinguished by the 87-base-pair reads and were therefore excluded. Compared with equally common non-associated chains, HLA-associated TCR beta chains in a later analysis were more clonally expanded and had lower generation probabilities. For the cohort, immune exposure information was limited to CMV serostatus. In a later analysis, several top co-occurrence clusters were reported to appear linked to parvovirus B19, influenza, CMV and Epstein-Barr virus. The study gave a list of more than 150 TCR beta chains associated with cytomegalovirus. Over 15 rarely observed V segments, including chromosome 9 orphons, were excluded from the earlier analysis of just under 600 of the donors because counts were too low. Linkage disequilibrium might explain the correlated functional status among segregating V segments, but an unknown experimental factor could not be excluded. An earlier analysis of 587 of the donors showed that most TCR beta V segments appeared in productive rearrangements either about 87% or about 30% of the time, which broadly matched IMGT annotations. A later analysis associated about 17,000 TCR beta sequences with specific HLA alleles at a false discovery rate of 0.05. In this cohort, only TCR beta chains were sequenced, and detectable features were limited by the absence of alpha or paired-chain data. While some public TCRs were present in many individuals, most TCR sequences turned up only very rarely across donors. The authors suggested that the approach could potentially be generalized to other disease states and immunological phenotypes. In a later analysis, the rate of TCR association differed among HLA loci, with DRB1 alleles having the most associated TCRs and HLA-C alleles having the fewest. The classifier was reported to diagnose cytomegalovirus status with high specificity and sensitivity in both the original and validation cohorts. In vitro tests confirmed that a few of the cytomegalovirus-associated TCR beta chains recognize cytomegalovirus antigens. A cluster of highly shared sequence variants was judged likely to represent a technical artifact of the sequencing pipeline. Sequencing depth was assumed to be roughly uniform across donors in the presence/absence analyses, though that assumption may not hold. In a later genetic analysis, fewer N-insertions in productive TCRs were reported among donors in an Asian-associated ancestry cluster than the roughly 640-donor mean. A further reported finding was that TCR beta sequences accurately predicted the HLA-A and HLA-B alleles for most subjects in the first cohort. V-gene and J-gene trimming of TCR beta chains was associated with a missense DCLRE1C variant in a later genetic analysis, and the association was replicated in an independent cohort. Assigning TCR associations to individual alleles was difficult when HLA alleles, especially DR and DQ, strongly co-occurred. Because some donors lacked HLA typing at each locus, the association tests relied only on the typed subset.

Worth noting for this clone: Its antigen is unknown. Base qualities are not at hand, and no much larger clone is one base apart.

Based on the germline V gene, the CDR1 and CDR2 sequences are SNHLY and FYNNEI. V trim: 4 bases; J trim: 5 bases; unmatched bases: 0. The CDR3 numbers 13 residues from cysteine through phenylalanine. The CDR3 DNA has 39 bases and is translated from base 1. Library construction relied on the immunoSEQ multiplex PCR assay. A mixture of 60 forward primers for TCR Vbeta segments and 13 reverse primers for TCR Jbeta segments was used in the multiplex PCR. The CDR3 region of rearranged TCR beta genes was amplified from genomic DNA by a multiplex PCR assay. On the Illumina HiSeq System, the amplified TCR beta libraries were sequenced as 87-base-pair reads. On the authors' methods: Across the roughly 700 repertoires, a later analysis counted roughly 77 million unique TCR beta chains, around 11 million of which were shared by at least two donors. To remove PCR and sequencing errors, raw reads were error-corrected and collapsed into unique sequences using a nearest-neighbor algorithm that merged closely related sequences. Alignment of CDR3 sequences to IMGT reference sequences was used to assign V, D and J gene segments. For a sequence to be retained, at least a six-nucleotide match to both a V gene segment and a J gene segment was required. A rearrangement was called productive if the CDR3 had no stop codons and remained in frame with V and J, and every other rearrangement was called non-productive. Following IMGT convention, CDR3 was defined as the stretch from the second conserved V-encoded cysteine to the conserved J-encoded phenylalanine. The earlier analysis of 450 to 750 of the donors excluded any sequence lacking an unambiguous match to a single V gene segment. In an earlier analysis of a few hundred of the donors, V segments were called functional above 56.7% productive rearrangements and were called segregating when the between-donor standard deviation exceeded 5%. To diagnose cytomegalovirus status from the catalog of TCR beta chain sequences, a statistical classification framework was built. In a later analysis, TCR nucleotide sequences were compared against IMGT/GENE-DB human TR gene sequences so that V and J genes could be assigned. The TCRdist pipeline was used in a later analysis to assign CDR3 sequences and most-parsimonious VDJ recombination scenarios. A later analysis defined each TCR beta chain by its CDR3 amino acid sequence plus V-gene family, and excluded reads lacking a unique V-gene family. A later analysis removed 600 or so highly shared, low-generation-probability nucleotide sequences to deal with suspected cross-contamination and a sequencing artifact. In a later analysis, a clonal expansion index for each public chain was calculated from normalized within-repertoire ranks of inferred template counts. A later analysis computed generation probabilities with a VDJ recombination model fitted to out-of-frame rearrangements, and checked the results against IGoR. Hypergeometric tests were used in a later analysis to score TCR-TCR, TCR-HLA and TCR-CMV co-occurrence, with a repertoire-size bias correction applied to the TCR pairs. In a later analysis, false discovery rates were estimated by permuting HLA or CMV assignments 20 times. A later analysis grouped co-occurring TCRs with DBSCAN, adding TCRdist sequence similarity when clustering within HLA-allele-positive subsets. Repertoires with fewer than 30,000 or more than 120,000 public chains were left out of co-occurrence clustering, as were four to six repertoires with anomalous nucleotide sharing. TCRdb obtained this table from immuneACCESS and retained in-frame rearrangements with V and J assigned. These tables miss some clones; where compared with another copy, unresolved V genes account for less than half of the shortfall, and the remainder is unexplained. The V and J calls and the clone size are those of that table, but D and trimming were determined from the DNA. Here the sample has 100,000 or so clones; approximately 70% occur a single time. Of the sample, around 4% is held by the ten largest clones.

In total, just over 650 healthy bone marrow donors made up the cohort. Cohort members were all nominally healthy when sampled, although unrecorded immune exposures were likely present. The donor was CMV seropositive and belonged to the group of 250 to 350 seropositive cohort members. Every donor gave a peripheral blood sample, and the peripheral blood mononuclear cells from that sample were used for TCR beta sequencing. The Qiagen DNeasy Blood Extraction Kit was used to extract genomic DNA from the blood cell samples. The sequence links TRBV2 to TRBJ1-4, with TRBD1 identical over 8 junction bases. Specimen: PBMCs. This TCR was recovered from a young man in good health and CMV-seropositive. The DNA sequence is as follows: TGTGCCAGCAGTGGGACAGGGAATGAAAAACTGTTTTTT. It specifies CASSGTGNEKLFF.